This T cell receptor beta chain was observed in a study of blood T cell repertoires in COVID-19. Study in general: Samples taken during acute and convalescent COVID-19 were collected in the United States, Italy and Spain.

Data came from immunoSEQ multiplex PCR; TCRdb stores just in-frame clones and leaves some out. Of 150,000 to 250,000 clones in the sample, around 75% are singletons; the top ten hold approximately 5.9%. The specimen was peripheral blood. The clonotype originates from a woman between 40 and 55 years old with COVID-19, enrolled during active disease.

The CDR3 DNA sequence: TGCAGTGCTAGTAGTCTAGCGACCGGTTCCACAGATACGCAGTATTTT. This translates into CSASSLATGSTDTQYF. The chain combines TRBV20-1 with TRBJ2-3, with D possibly being TRBD2 (6 bases). V was pared by 3 bases and J by 2 bases, with 18 bases between. The CDR3 runs to 16 residues. Germline-derived CDR1 and CDR2 are DFQATT and SNEGSKA (reference sequence).